This paragraph covers one T cell receptor (beta chain) sequence. What this receptor recognizes is not known. No base-level quality is on record; no much larger clone is a single base apart. TCRbeta CDR3 regions were amplified from genomic DNA by means of the immunoSEQ Assay, a bias-controlled multiplex PCR. For the original study's pipeline: Nucleated cell counts per sample were estimated from amplification of reference gene primers within the assay. To quantify the absolute abundance of each unique TCRbeta CDR3 rearrangement, sequence reads were collapsed and filtered. For each sample, productive Simpson clonality was calculated by taking the square root of Simpson's diversity index across productive rearrangements. The table was pulled from immuneACCESS by TCRdb, which kept in-frame rearrangements only. Such tables lose some clones; where checked, under half of the loss comes from unresolved V genes, and the rest has no known cause. Clonal size and the V and J genes are those of that table, whereas D and trimming came from the DNA. This sample lists about 42,000 clones; about 85% were detected once. The top ten hold roughly 13% of the sample.

Relative to germline, V is missing 1 base and J is missing 3 bases, with 13 bases of the junction outside any gene match. CDR1 LGHNT and CDR2 FRNRAP are derived from the germline V gene. From cysteine to phenylalanine, the CDR3 is 18 amino acids long. Kept here is only the CDR3 DNA, which spans 54 bases and is read in frame from base 1. Collaborating institutions collected whole blood in K2EDTA tubes following their own protocols. For TCRbeta analysis, collaborator samples were shipped as frozen whole blood, as isolated PBMCs, or as DNA extracted from either sample type. This sample was taken from a study of blood T cell repertoires in COVID-19 (TCRdb year 2020). In the study overall: Collaborator samples came from the United States, Italy and Spain and covered acute and convalescent phases of COVID-19. The prospective study material was composed of cDNA or gDNA derived from T cells, B-cell-depleted T cells, or PBMCs. Deeply sampled blood TCRbeta repertoires from subjects exposed to, actively infected with, or recovered from COVID-19 were included in the dataset. The repertoires were released in a freely available public database meant as a resource for research on the immune response to SARS-CoV-2. The samples were drawn from the first 160 participants of the ongoing ImmuneRACE study and from over 950 subjects provided by 6 global collaborators. A de-identified subject ID, COVID-19 status, age in years and sex were almost always included in the sample metadata. HLA class I and class II types, where available, came from metadata supplied by the sample provider rather than from assay-based typing.

Study-wide conclusions, independent of this receptor: The quantity of clinical and demographic metadata differed by source and by participant and was supplied without curation.

The chain was built from TRBV12-5 and TRBJ1-1; a stretch of 8 junction bases matches TRBD1. The sample taken for sequencing was peripheral blood. The source is a woman aged 70-85 years in a cohort sampled during active COVID-19. The CDR3 protein sequence reads: CASGLAGQGPGWDTEAFF. The bases read TGTGCTAGTGGTTTGGCAGGACAGGGCCCCGGATGGGACACTGAAGCTTTCTTT.